This T cell receptor (beta chain) was retrieved from a study of T cells in Graves' hyperthyroidism and ophthalmopathy. Findings and caveats of the study: Within blood appeared most thyroid clonotypes that had expanded above 0.001.

Amplified TCR beta CDR3 regions derived from RNA transcripts. First-round RT-PCR targeting the TCR CDR3 was performed with the HTBI primer set. In TCRdb, the multiplex PCR reads were re-called with MiXCR into one record per CDR3 protein. Of approximately 400,000 distinct CDR3 sequences in the sample, around 25% are singletons; the top ten hold over 70%. PBMCs were derived from approximately 10 ml fresh peripheral blood. This clonotype was seen a handful of times. Its matching antigen is unknown. V shed 6 bases, J shed 0 bases, and the junction held 4 bases outside the gene matches. This CDR3 region has 15 residues.

J is TRBJ2-4 and V is TRBV12-3 or TRBV12-4; TRBD1 aligns across 8 bases. The sample taken for sequencing was blood. This clonotype originated in a man aged 50-60 years with Graves' hyperthyroidism. CDR3 bases: TGTGCCAGCAGCGGGACAGGTCTAGCCAAAAACATTCAGTACTTC. Translation: CASSGTGLAKNIQYF.